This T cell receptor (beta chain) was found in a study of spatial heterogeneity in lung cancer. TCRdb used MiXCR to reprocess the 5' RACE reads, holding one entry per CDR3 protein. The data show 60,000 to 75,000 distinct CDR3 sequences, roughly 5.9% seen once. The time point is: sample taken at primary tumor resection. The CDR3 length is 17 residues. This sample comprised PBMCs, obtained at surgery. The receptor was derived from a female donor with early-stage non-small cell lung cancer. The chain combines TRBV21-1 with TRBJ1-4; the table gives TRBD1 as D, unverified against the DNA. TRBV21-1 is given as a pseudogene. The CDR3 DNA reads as TGTGCCAGCAGCAGGAATAAACAGGGACAGGGAGGTGAAAAACTGTTTTTT. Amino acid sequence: CASSRNKQGQGGEKLFF.